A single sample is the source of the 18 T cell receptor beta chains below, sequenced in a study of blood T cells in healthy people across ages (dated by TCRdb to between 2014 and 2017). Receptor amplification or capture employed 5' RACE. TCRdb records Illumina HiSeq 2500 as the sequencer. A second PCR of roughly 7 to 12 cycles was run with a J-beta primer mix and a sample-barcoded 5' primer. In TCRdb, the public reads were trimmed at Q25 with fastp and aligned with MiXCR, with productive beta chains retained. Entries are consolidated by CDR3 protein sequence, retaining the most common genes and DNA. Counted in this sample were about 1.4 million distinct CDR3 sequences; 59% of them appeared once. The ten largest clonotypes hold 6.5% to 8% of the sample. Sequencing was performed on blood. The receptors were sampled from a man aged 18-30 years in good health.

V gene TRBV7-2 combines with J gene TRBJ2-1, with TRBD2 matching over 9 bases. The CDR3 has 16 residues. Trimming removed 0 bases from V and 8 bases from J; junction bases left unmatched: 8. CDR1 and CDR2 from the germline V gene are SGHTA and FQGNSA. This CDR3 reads CASSLARWREGYEQFF. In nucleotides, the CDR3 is TGTGCCAGCAGCTTAGCCCGTTGGCGGGAGGGCTATGAGCAGTTCTTC.

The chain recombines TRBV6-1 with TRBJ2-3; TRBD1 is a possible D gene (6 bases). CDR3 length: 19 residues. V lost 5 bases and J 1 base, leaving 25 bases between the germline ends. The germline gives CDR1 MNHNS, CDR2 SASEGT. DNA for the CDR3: TGTGCCAGCAGTACCACCGGGACAAGGGTTCCGAGGGGCACAGATACGCAGTATTTT. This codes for CASSTTGTRVPRGTDTQYF.

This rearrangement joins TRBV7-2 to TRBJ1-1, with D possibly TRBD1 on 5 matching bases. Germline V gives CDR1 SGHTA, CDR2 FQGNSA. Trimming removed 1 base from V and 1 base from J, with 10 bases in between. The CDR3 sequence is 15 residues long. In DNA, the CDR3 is TGTGCCAGCAGCTTAGAAGGGGCGCGGAACACTGAAGCTTTCTTT. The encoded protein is CASSLEGARNTEAFF.

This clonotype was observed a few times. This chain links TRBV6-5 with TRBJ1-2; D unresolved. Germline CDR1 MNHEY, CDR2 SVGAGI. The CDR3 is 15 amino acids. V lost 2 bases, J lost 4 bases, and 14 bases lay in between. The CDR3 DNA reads TGTGCCAGCAGTTACCGTCAGGAGACACGCTATGGCTACACCTTC. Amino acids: CASSYRQETRYGYTF.

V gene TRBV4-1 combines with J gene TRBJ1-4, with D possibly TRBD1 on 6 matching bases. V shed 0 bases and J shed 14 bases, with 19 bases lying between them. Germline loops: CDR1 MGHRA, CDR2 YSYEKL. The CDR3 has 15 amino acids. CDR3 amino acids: CASSQDGRQGITLFF. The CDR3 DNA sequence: TGCGCCAGCAGCCAAGATGGGAGGCAGGGGATTACCCTGTTTTTT.

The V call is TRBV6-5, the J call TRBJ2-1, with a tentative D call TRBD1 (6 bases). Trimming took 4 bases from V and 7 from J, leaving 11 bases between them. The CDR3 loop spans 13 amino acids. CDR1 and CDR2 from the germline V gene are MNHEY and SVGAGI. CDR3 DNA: TGTGCCAGCAGTTTTACAGGGATAAATGAGCAGTTCTTC. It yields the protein CASSFTGINEQFF.

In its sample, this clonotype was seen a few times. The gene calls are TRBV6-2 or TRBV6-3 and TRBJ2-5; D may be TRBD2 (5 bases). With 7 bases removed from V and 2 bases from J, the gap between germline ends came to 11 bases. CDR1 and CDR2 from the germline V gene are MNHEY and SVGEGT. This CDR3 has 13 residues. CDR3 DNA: TGTGCCAGCAATAACGGGGATCAAGAGACCCAGTACTTC. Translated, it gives CASNNGDQETQYF.

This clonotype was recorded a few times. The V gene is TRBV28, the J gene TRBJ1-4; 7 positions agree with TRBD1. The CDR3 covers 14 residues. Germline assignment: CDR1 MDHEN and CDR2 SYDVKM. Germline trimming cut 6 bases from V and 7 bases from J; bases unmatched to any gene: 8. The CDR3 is CASSHRGGAEKLFF. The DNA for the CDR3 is TGTGCCAGCAGCCACAGGGGCGGTGCTGAAAAACTGTTTTTT. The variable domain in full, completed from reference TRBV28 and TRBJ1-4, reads DVKVTQSSRYLVKRTGEKVFLECVQDMDHENMFWYRQDPGLGLRLIYFSYDVKMKEKGDIPEGYSVSREKKERFSLILESASTNQTSMYLCASSHRGGAEKLFFGSGTQLSVL.

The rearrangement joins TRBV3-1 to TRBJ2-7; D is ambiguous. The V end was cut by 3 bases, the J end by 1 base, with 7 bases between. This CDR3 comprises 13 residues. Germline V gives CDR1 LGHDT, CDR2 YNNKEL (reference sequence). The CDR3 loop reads CASSHTESYEQYF. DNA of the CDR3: TGTGCCAGCAGCCATACGGAATCCTACGAGCAGTACTTC.

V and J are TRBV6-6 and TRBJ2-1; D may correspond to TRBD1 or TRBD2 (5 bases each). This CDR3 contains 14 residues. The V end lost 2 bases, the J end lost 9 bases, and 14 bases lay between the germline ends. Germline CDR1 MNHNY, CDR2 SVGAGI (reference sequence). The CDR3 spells CASSYAGLGAEQFF. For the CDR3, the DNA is TGTGCCAGCAGTTACGCAGGGCTCGGGGCTGAGCAGTTCTTC.

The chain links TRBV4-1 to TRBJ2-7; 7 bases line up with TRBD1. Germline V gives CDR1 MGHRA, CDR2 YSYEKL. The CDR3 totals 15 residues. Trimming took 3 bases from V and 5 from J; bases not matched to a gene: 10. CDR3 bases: TGCGCCAGCAGCCAGGACGACAGGGCCCATGACGAGCAGTACTTC. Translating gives CASSQDDRAHDEQYF.

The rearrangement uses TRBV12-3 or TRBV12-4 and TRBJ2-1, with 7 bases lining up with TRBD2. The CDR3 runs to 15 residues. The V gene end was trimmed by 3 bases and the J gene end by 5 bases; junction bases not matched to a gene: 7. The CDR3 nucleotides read TGTGCCAGCAGTTTTCCGCGGGGGAGAAACAATGAGCAGTTCTTC. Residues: CASSFPRGRNNEQFF.

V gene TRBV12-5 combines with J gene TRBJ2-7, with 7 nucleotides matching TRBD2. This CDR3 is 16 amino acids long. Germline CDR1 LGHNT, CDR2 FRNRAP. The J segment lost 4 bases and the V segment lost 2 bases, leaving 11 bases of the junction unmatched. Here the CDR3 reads CASGLPPGGFQYEQYF. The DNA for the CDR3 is TGTGCTAGTGGTTTGCCCCCCGGGGGGTTCCAGTACGAGCAGTACTTC. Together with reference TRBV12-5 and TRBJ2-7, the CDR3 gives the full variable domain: DARVTQTPRHKVTEMGQEVTMRCQPILGHNTVFWYRQTMMQGLELLAYFRNRAPLDDSGMPKDRFSAEMPDATLATLKIQPSEPRDSAVYFCASGLPPGGFQYEQYFGPGTRLTVT.

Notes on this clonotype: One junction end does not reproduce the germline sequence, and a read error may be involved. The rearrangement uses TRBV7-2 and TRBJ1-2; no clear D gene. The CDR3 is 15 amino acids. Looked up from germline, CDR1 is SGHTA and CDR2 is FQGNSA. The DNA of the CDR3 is TGTGCCAGCAGCCTAGCCGGGGTGGCTGGCTATGGCTACACCTTC. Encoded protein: CASSLAGVAGYGYTF.

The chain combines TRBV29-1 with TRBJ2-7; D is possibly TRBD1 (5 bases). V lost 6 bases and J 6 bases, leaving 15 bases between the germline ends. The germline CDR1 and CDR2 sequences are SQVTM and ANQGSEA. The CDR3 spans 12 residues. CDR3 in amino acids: CSVPVPTGEQYF. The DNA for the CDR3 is TGCAGCGTACCCGTCCCTACAGGCGAGCAGTACTTC.

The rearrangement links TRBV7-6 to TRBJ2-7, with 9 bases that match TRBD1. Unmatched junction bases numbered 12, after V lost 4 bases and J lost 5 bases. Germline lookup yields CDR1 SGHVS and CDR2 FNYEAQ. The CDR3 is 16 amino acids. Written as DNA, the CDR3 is TGTGCCAGCAGCTACCGACAGGGGGTACCTTGGGACGAGCAGTACTTC. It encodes CASSYRQGVPWDEQYF.

CDR3 amino acids: CASSQSPEQSSYNEQFF. CDR3 bases: TGTGCCAGCAGCCAATCCCCGGAACAGAGCTCCTACAATGAGCAGTTCTTC. The V and J genes are TRBV4-2 and TRBJ2-1; D remains ambiguous. The V and J ends lost 2 bases and 0 bases respectively, with 14 bases between them. Germline values: CDR1 LGHNA, CDR2 YNFKEQ. The CDR3 loop spans 17 amino acids.

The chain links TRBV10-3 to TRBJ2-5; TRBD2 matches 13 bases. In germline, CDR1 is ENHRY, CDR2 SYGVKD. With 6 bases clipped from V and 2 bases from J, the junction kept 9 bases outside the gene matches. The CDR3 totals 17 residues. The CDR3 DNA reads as TGTGCCATCAGAGCCGGGACTAGCGGGATTGGTCAAGAGACCCAGTACTTC. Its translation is CAIRAGTSGIGQETQYF.